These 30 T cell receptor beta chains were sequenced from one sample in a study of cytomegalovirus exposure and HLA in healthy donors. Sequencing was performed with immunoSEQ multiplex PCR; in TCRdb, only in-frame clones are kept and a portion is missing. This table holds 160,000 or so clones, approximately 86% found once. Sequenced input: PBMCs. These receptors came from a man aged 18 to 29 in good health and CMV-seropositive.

The CDR3 is CAWTEYGGFSDTQYF. The CDR3 region has the DNA TGTGCCTGGACCGAATACGGGGGGTTTTCAGATACGCAGTATTTT. V gene TRBV30 combines with J gene TRBJ2-3; 7 bases align to TRBD2. The CDR3 totals 15 residues. The V segment lost 4 bases and the J segment 4 bases; nucleotides outside the gene matches: 11. Germline V gene lookup returns CDR1 GTSNPN and CDR2 SVGIG (reference sequence).

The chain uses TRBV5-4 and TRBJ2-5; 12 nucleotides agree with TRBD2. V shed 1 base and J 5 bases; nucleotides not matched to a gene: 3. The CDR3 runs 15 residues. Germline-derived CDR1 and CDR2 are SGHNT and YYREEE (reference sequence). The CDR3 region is CASSLKLAGGETQYF. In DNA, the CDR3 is TGTGCCAGCAGCTTGAAGCTAGCGGGGGGGGAGACCCAGTACTTC.

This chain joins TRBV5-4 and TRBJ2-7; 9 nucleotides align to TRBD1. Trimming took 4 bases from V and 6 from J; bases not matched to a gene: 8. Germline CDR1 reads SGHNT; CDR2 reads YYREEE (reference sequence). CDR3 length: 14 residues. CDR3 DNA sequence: TGTGCCAGCAGCCAGGACAGGGGTCGGCCCGAGCAGTACTTC. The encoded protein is CASSQDRGRPEQYF.

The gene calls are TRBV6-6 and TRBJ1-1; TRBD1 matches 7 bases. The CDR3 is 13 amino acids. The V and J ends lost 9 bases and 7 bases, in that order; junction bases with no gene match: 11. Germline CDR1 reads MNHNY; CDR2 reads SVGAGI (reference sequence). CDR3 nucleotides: TGTGCCAGGCGAGAGACAGGGAGTGGTGAAGCTTTCTTT. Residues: CARRETGSGEAFF.

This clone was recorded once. This CDR3 is CASRWGVSTEAFF. CDR3 nucleotides: TGTGCCAGCAGATGGGGAGTGAGTACTGAAGCTTTCTTT. V gene TRBV7-9 combines with J gene TRBJ1-1; D ambiguous. Trimming cost V 6 bases and J 5 bases, with 13 bases left between them. The CDR3 has 13 amino acids. Germline V gene data show CDR1 as SEHNR and CDR2 as FQNEAQ (reference sequence).

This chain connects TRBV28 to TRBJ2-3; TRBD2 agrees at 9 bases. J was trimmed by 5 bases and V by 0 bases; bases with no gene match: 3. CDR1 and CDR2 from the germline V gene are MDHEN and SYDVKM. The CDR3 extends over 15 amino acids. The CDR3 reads CASSLWLAGEDTQYF. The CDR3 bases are TGTGCCAGCAGTTTATGGTTAGCGGGAGAAGATACGCAGTATTTT.

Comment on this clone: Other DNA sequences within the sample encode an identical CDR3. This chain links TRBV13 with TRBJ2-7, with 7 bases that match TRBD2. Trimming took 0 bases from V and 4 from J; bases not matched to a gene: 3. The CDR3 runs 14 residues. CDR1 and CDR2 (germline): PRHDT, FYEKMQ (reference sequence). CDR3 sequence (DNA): TGTGCCAGCAGCTTAGGGCGGGGGTCGTACGAGCAGTACTTC. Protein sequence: CASSLGRGSYEQYF.

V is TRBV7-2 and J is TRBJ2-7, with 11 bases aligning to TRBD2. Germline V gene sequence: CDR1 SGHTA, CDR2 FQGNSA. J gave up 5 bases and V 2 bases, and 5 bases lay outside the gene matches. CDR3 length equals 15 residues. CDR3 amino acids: CASSLRSGGAHEQYF. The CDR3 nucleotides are TGTGCCAGCAGCTTACGTAGCGGGGGGGCCCACGAGCAGTACTTC.

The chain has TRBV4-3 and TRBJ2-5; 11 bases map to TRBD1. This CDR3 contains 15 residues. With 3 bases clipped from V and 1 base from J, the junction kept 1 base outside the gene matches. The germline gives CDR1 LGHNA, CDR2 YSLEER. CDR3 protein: CASSQGQGVQETQYF. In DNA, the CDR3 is TGCGCCAGCAGCCAGGGACAGGGGGTCCAAGAGACCCAGTACTTC.

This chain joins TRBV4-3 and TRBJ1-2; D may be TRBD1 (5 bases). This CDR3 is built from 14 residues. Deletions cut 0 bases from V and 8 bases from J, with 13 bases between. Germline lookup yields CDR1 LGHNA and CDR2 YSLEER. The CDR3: CASSQEGRAKGYTF. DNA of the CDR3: TGCGCCAGCAGCCAAGAGGGCAGGGCCAAGGGCTACACCTTC.

CDR3 sequence: CASSATGGAGYGYTF. The CDR3 nucleotides read TGTGCCAGCAGTGCCACAGGGGGCGCCGGCTATGGCTACACCTTC. The V gene is TRBV25-1, the J gene TRBJ1-2, with 9 bases that match TRBD1. Losses at the gene ends were 4 bases for V and 4 bases for J; bases not matched to a gene: 7. The germline V gene encodes CDR1 MGHDK and CDR2 SYGVNS. The CDR3 is 15 amino acids.

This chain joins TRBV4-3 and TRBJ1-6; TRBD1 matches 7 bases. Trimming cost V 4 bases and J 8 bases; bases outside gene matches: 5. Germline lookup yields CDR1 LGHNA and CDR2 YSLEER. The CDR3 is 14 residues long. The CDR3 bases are TGCGCCAGCAGCCGATCCGACAGGGATTCACCCCTCCACTTT. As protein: CASSRSDRDSPLHF.

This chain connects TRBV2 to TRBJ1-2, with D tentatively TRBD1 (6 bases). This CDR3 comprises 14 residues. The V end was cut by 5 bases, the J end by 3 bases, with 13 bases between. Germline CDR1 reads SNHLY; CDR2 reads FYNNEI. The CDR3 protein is CASSTGRSDYGYTF. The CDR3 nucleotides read TGTGCCAGCAGTACAGGGAGATCGGACTATGGCTACACCTTC.

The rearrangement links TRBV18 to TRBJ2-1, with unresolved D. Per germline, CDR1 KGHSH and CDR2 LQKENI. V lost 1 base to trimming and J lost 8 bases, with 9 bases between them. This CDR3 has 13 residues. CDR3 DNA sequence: TGTGCCAGCTCACCACTGGTCGAGGATGAGCAGTTCTTC. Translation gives CASSPLVEDEQFF. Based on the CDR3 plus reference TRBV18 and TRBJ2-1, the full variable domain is NAGVMQNPRHLVRRRGQEARLRCSPMKGHSHVYWYRQLPEEGLKFMVYLQKENIIDESGMPKERFSAEFPKEGPSILRIQQVVRGDSAAYFCASSPLVEDEQFFGPGTRLTVL.

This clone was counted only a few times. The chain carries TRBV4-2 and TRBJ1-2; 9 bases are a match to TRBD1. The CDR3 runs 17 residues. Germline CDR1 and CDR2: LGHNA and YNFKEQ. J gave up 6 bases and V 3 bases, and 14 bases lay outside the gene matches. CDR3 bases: TGTGCCAGCAGCCACAATGACCGCTCCGGGACAGGGAATGGCTACACCTTC. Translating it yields CASSHNDRSGTGNGYTF.

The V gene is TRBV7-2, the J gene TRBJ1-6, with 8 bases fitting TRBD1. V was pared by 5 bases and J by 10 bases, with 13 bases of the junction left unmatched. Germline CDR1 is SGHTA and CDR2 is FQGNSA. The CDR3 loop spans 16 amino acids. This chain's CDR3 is CASSQGTDRVYSPLHF. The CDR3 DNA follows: TGTGCCAGCAGCCAGGGAACGGACAGGGTATACTCACCCCTCCACTTT.

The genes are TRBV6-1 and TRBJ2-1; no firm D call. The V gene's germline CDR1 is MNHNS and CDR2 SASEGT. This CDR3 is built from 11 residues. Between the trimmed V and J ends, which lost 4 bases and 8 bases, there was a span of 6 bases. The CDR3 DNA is TGTGCCAGCAGTGCCCGAGATGAGCAGTTCTTC. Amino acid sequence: CASSARDEQFF.

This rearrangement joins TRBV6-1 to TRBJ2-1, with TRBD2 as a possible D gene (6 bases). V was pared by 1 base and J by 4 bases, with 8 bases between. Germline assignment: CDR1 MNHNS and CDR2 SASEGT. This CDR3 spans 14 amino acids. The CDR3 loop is CASSEVSGYNEQFF. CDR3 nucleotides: TGTGCCAGCAGTGAAGTGAGCGGGTACAATGAGCAGTTCTTC.

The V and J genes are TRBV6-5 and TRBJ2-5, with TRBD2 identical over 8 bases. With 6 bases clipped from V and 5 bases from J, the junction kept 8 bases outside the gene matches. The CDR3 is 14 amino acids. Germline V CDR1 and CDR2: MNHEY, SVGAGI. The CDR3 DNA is TGTGCCAGCAGACCACGGGGGGGCGGTGAGACCCAGTACTTC. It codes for CASRPRGGGETQYF.

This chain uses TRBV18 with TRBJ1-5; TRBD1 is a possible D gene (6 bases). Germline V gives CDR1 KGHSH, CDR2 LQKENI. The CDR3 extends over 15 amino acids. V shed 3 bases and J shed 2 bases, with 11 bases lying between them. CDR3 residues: CASSPEGGGNQPQHF. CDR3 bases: TGTGCCAGCTCACCCGAAGGGGGGGGCAATCAGCCCCAGCATTTT.

For the CDR3, the DNA is TGTGCCAGCAGTTACTCCGGGGGGTACGGCACTGAAGCTTTCTTT. Its protein product is CASSYSGGYGTEAFF. The chain combines TRBV6-5 with TRBJ1-1; TRBD1 might be the D (5 bases). Germline V gene lookup returns CDR1 MNHEY and CDR2 SVGAGI. This CDR3 has 15 residues. V gave up 0 bases and J gave up 4 bases, with 12 bases separating them.

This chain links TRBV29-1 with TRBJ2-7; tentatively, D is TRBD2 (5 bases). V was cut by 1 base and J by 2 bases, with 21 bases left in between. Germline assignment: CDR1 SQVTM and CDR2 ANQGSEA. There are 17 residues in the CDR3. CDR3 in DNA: TGCAGCGTTGAAGGGAGGTCTAAGGACCACTTAACCTACGAGCAGTACTTC. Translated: CSVEGRSKDHLTYEQYF.

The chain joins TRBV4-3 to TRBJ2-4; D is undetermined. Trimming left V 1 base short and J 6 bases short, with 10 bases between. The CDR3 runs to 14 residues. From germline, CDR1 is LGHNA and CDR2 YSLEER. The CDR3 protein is CASSQGSGLNIQYF. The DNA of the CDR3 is TGCGCCAGCAGCCAAGGGTCAGGCTTAAACATTCAGTACTTC.

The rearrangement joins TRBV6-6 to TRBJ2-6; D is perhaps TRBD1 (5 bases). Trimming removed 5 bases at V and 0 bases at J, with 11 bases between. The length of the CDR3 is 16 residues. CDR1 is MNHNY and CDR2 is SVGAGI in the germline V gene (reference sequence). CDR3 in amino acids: CASSPEGDSGANVLTF. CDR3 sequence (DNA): TGTGCCAGCAGTCCTGAAGGGGACTCTGGGGCCAACGTCCTGACTTTC.

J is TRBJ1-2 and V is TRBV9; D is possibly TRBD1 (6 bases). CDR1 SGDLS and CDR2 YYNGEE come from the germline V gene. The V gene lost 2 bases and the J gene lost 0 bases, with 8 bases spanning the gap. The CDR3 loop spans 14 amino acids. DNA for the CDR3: TGTGCCAGCAGCGTGGACAGTTCTAACTATGGCTACACCTTC. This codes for CASSVDSSNYGYTF.

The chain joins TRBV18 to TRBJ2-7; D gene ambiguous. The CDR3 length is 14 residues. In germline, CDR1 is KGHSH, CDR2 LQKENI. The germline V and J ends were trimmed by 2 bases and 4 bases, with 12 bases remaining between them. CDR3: CASSPEVSRYEQYF. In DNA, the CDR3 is TGTGCCAGCTCACCAGAGGTGTCTCGGTACGAGCAGTACTTC.

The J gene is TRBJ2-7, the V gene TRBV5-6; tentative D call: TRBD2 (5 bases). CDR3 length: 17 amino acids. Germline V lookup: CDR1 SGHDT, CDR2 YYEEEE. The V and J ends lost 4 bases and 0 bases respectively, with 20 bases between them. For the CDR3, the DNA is TGTGCCAGCAGCCTAAGTTTCGTCGGGGTACTCTCCTACGAGCAGTACTTC. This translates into CASSLSFVGVLSYEQYF.

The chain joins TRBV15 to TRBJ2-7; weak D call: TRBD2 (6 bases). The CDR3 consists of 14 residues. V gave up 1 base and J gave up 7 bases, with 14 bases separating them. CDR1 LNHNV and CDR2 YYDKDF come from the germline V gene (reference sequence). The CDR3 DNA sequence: TGTGCCACCAGCAGAGGGGGGGAGTTGGGGGAGCAGTACTTC. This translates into CATSRGGELGEQYF.

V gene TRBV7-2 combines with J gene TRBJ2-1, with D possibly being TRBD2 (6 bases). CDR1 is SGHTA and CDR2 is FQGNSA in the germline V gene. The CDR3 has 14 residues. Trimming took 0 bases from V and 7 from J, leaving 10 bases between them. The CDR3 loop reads CASSLARGRNEQFF. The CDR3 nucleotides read TGTGCCAGCAGCTTAGCGCGGGGACGGAATGAGCAGTTCTTC.

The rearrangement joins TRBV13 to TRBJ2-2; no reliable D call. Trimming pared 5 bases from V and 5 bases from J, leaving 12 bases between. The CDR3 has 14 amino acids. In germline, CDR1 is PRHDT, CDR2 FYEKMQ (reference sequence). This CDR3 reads CASSIRQLTGELFF. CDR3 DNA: TGTGCCAGCAGCATAAGACAACTTACCGGGGAGCTGTTTTTT. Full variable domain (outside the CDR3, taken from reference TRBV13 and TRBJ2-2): AAGVIQSPRHLIKEKRETATLKCYPIPRHDTVYWYQQGPGQDPQFLISFYEKMQSDKGSIPDRFSAQQFSDYHSELNMSSLELGDSALYFCASSIRQLTGELFFGEGSRLTVL.